A single sample gave rise to the 9 T cell receptor beta chains below, sequenced in a study of shared clonotypes between healthy human individuals (dated by TCRdb to the early 2020s). Library preparation used the immunoSEQ multiplex PCR assay. TCRdb took over this immuneACCESS table, retaining in-frame rearrangements with V and J assigned. Such tables are incomplete; in checked studies, under half of the missing clones stem from an unresolved V gene, and the remainder is unexplained. This sample gives 180,000 or so clones in total; roughly 93% of them show up just once. The top ten constitute approximately 0.07% of the sample. The specimen was naive CD4+ T cells sorted from blood. Read against the paper, the sample's cell subset or site label means: CD45RA+ positively selected. The receptors were sampled from a woman under 40 in good health.

This rearrangement joins TRBV6-6 to TRBJ2-7; TRBD1 aligns across 8 bases. The V segment lost 6 bases and the J segment 3 bases; nucleotides outside the gene matches: 7. CDR1 and CDR2 (germline): MNHNY, SVGAGI (reference sequence). This CDR3 spans 14 amino acids. DNA of the CDR3: TGTGCCAGCAGCGGGACAGGCGATCACTACGAGCAGTACTTC. As protein: CASSGTGDHYEQYF.

The rearrangement joins TRBV28 to TRBJ2-7; maybe TRBD1 (6 bases). Germline V gene sequence: CDR1 MDHEN, CDR2 SYDVKM. The V gene lost 5 bases and the J gene lost 5 bases, with 16 bases spanning the gap. This CDR3 is 14 amino acids long. This CDR3 reads CASSRGHSPHEQYF. CDR3 DNA: TGTGCCAGCAGTCGGGGACATTCCCCCCACGAGCAGTACTTC. Using reference TRBV28 and TRBJ2-7 for the parts outside the CDR3, the full variable domain is DVKVTQSSRYLVKRTGEKVFLECVQDMDHENMFWYRQDPGLGLRLIYFSYDVKMKEKGDIPEGYSVSREKKERFSLILESASTNQTSMYLCASSRGHSPHEQYFGPGTRLTVT.

This rearrangement joins TRBV13 to TRBJ2-7; 10 bases align to TRBD2. Germline lookup yields CDR1 PRHDT and CDR2 FYEKMQ (reference sequence). CDR3 size: 16 residues. V dropped 5 bases and J dropped 0; count of bases not matched to a gene: 7. In DNA form, the CDR3 reads TGTGCCAGCAGCCCTAGCGGGGGAAGCTTCTCCTACGAGCAGTACTTC. It translates to CASSPSGGSFSYEQYF.

The chain carries TRBV11-2 and TRBJ2-1; D is possibly TRBD2 (7 bases). The germline V gene encodes CDR1 SGHAT and CDR2 FQNNGV. The CDR3 length is 13 residues. The germline V and J ends were trimmed by 0 bases and 10 bases, with 10 bases remaining between them. The CDR3 sequence is CASSLDGGREQFF. CDR3 DNA: TGTGCCAGCAGCTTAGACGGGGGGCGAGAGCAGTTCTTC. The full variable domain, completed using reference TRBV11-2 and TRBJ2-1, is EAGVAQSPRYKIIEKRQSVAFWCNPISGHATLYWYQQILGQGPKLLIQFQNNGVVDDSQLPKDRFSAERLKGVDSTLKIQPAKLEDSAVYLCASSLDGGREQFFGPGTRLTVL.

The chain is built from TRBV19 and TRBJ1-2; D is unresolved. V lost 6 bases and J lost 2, with 19 bases in between. The CDR3 totals 16 residues. Germline loops: CDR1 LNHDA, CDR2 SQIVND (reference sequence). The CDR3 region is CASSQRGLPTNYGYTF. DNA of the CDR3: TGTGCCAGTAGCCAACGTGGACTTCCTACGAACTATGGCTACACCTTC. Combining the CDR3 with reference TRBV19 and TRBJ1-2 gives the whole variable domain DGGITQSPKYLFRKEGQNVTLSCEQNLNHDAMYWYRQDPGQGLRLIYYSQIVNDFQKGDIAEGYSVSREKKESFPLTVTSAQKNPTAFYLCASSQRGLPTNYGYTFGSGTRLTVV.

The rearrangement joins TRBV18 to TRBJ1-1, with D possibly matching TRBD1 (5 bases). The CDR3 extends over 15 amino acids. The V gene lost 2 bases and the J gene lost 2 bases, with 12 bases spanning the gap. CDR1 KGHSH and CDR2 LQKENI come from the germline V gene. The chain's CDR3 is CASSPNIDSNTEAFF. As DNA, the CDR3 is TGTGCCAGCTCACCAAATATTGACAGTAACACTGAAGCTTTCTTT.

This chain links TRBV5-5 with TRBJ2-7, with D tentatively TRBD1 (6 bases). Trimming shortened V by 0 bases and J by 0 bases, and 10 bases separated the two germline ends. Germline loops: CDR1 SGHKS, CDR2 YYEKEE (reference sequence). The CDR3 runs 15 residues. CDR3 sequence: CASSLEQGPSYEQYF. In DNA form, the CDR3 reads TGTGCCAGCAGCTTGGAGCAGGGGCCCTCCTACGAGCAGTACTTC.

The rearrangement joins TRBV9 to TRBJ2-3; a possible D gene is TRBD2 (5 bases). Germline CDR1 reads SGDLS; CDR2 reads YYNGEE. V gave up 0 bases and J gave up 2 bases, with 10 bases separating them. The CDR3 runs 15 residues. CDR3 in amino acids: CASSVDIAPTDTQYF. The CDR3 DNA is TGTGCCAGCAGCGTAGATATAGCGCCCACAGATACGCAGTATTTT. Combining the CDR3 with reference TRBV9 and TRBJ2-3 gives the whole variable domain DSGVTQTPKHLITATGQRVTLRCSPRSGDLSVYWYQQSLDQGLQFLIQYYNGEERAKGNILERFSAQQFPDLHSELNLSSLELGDSALYFCASSVDIAPTDTQYFGPGTRLTVL.

This sequence joins TRBV28 and TRBJ2-2; D might be TRBD1 (6 bases). The CDR3 runs 16 residues. Germline CDR1 and CDR2: MDHEN and SYDVKM. The V gene lost 2 bases and the J gene lost 0 bases, with 10 bases spanning the gap. The CDR3 DNA reads TGTGCCAGCAGTTTAATCGGACAGCCGAACACCGGGGAGCTGTTTTTT. Amino acid sequence: CASSLIGQPNTGELFF. Filled out from reference TRBV28 and TRBJ2-2, the complete variable domain reads DVKVTQSSRYLVKRTGEKVFLECVQDMDHENMFWYRQDPGLGLRLIYFSYDVKMKEKGDIPEGYSVSREKKERFSLILESASTNQTSMYLCASSLIGQPNTGELFFGEGSRLTVL.